A single sample gave rise to the 26 T cell receptor beta chains below, sequenced in a study of spatial heterogeneity in lung cancer. The time point here: sample taken at primary tumor resection. TCRdb fed the 5' RACE reads into MiXCR, producing one record per CDR3 protein. The profile shows some 21,000 distinct CDR3 sequences, 3.3% of them singletons. The sequences come from PBMCs, collected at surgery. These receptors were taken from a female donor with early-stage non-small cell lung cancer.

The sample holds many counts of this clonotype. V usage is TRBV7-6 and J usage is TRBJ1-1, with D possibly being TRBD1 (6 bases). The CDR3 spans 15 residues. Germline values: CDR1 SGHVS, CDR2 FNYEAQ. Trimming stripped 5 bases from V and 4 bases from J, with 17 bases between. The CDR3 DNA reads as TGTGCCAGCAGCGGGATGGGGGCGGGATTCACTGAAGCTTTCTTT. Translation: CASSGMGAGFTEAFF.

This clonotype has ten or more counts. V gene TRBV6-1 combines with J gene TRBJ2-3, with 13 bases fitting TRBD2. The junction had 22 bases not matched to a gene; V was cut back by 6 bases and J by 1 base. CDR1 and CDR2 (germline): MNHNS, SASEGT. The CDR3 covers 22 residues. CDR3 sequence: CASSVKGPGGLAGVRGTDTQYF. For the CDR3, the DNA is TGTGCCAGCAGCGTTAAGGGCCCGGGAGGACTAGCGGGAGTCCGTGGCACAGATACGCAGTATTTT.

This clonotype was seen repeatedly, ten times or more. The rearrangement uses TRBV7-2 and TRBJ2-1, with D hard to call. Per the germline V gene, CDR1 is SGHTA and CDR2 is FQGNSA. V shed 1 base and J shed 7 bases, with 11 bases lying between them. The CDR3 extends over 14 amino acids. The CDR3 DNA reads TGTGCCAGCAGCTTAGGATCCCCGTGGAATGAGCAGTTCTTC. It translates to CASSLGSPWNEQFF.

This clonotype was found many times. The rearrangement uses TRBV9 and TRBJ2-3; D ambiguous. CDR3 length: 13 amino acids. The V gene lost 4 bases and the J gene lost 2 bases, with 8 bases spanning the gap. Germline V gene lookup returns CDR1 SGDLS and CDR2 YYNGEE. Here the CDR3 reads CASSPHYTDTQYF. CDR3 DNA sequence: TGTGCCAGCAGCCCCCACTACACAGATACGCAGTATTTT. Looking up the rest from reference TRBV9 and TRBJ2-3 gives the full variable domain: DSGVTQTPKHLITATGQRVTLRCSPRSGDLSVYWYQQSLDQGLQFLIQYYNGEERAKGNILERFSAQQFPDLHSELNLSSLELGDSALYFCASSPHYTDTQYFGPGTRLTVL.

This clonotype was detected ten times or more. J is TRBJ2-6 and V is TRBV9; possibly TRBD1 for D (6 bases). CDR1 is SGDLS and CDR2 is YYNGEE in the germline V gene. V was shortened by 4 bases and J by 2 bases, with 10 bases between the two germline ends. The CDR3 is 15 amino acids. Here the CDR3 DNA reads TGTGCCAGCAGCCCACAGGGCGCTGGGGCCAACGTCCTGACTTTC. The encoded protein is CASSPQGAGANVLTF.

This clonotype appeared many times. The chain links TRBV11-2 to TRBJ2-5, with D possibly TRBD2 on 6 matching bases. This CDR3 region has 15 residues. Trimming cost V 2 bases and J 3 bases, with 13 bases left between them. Germline V CDR1 and CDR2: SGHAT, FQNNGV. This CDR3 reads CASSLSSRTKETQYF. CDR3 DNA: TGTGCCAGCAGCTTAAGTTCGCGGACTAAAGAGACCCAGTACTTC. The variable domain in full, completed from reference TRBV11-2 and TRBJ2-5, reads EAGVAQSPRYKIIEKRQSVAFWCNPISGHATLYWYQQILGQGPKLLIQFQNNGVVDDSQLPKDRFSAERLKGVDSTLKIQPAKLEDSAVYLCASSLSSRTKETQYFGPGTRLLVL.

Only a few counts were recorded for this clonotype. J is TRBJ2-1 and V is TRBV11-2; D uncertain. This CDR3 is built from 14 residues. V gave up 0 bases and J gave up 7 bases, with 10 bases separating them. Germline CDR1 reads SGHAT; CDR2 reads FQNNGV. The CDR3 here is CASSLDQVRNEQFF. CDR3 DNA sequence: TGTGCCAGCAGCTTAGATCAGGTTCGGAATGAGCAGTTCTTC. The full variable domain, with the rest looked up from reference TRBV11-2 and TRBJ2-1, is EAGVAQSPRYKIIEKRQSVAFWCNPISGHATLYWYQQILGQGPKLLIQFQNNGVVDDSQLPKDRFSAERLKGVDSTLKIQPAKLEDSAVYLCASSLDQVRNEQFFGPGTRLTVL.

This clonotype was picked up many times. This chain uses TRBV10-3 with TRBJ1-2; 8 nucleotides line up with TRBD1. The germline V gene has CDR1 ENHRY and CDR2 SYGVKD. CDR3 length: 15 amino acids. Losses at the gene ends were 3 bases for V and 2 bases for J; bases not matched to a gene: 5. The CDR3 loop is CAISDGQGWNYGYTF. The CDR3 nucleotides are TGTGCCATCAGTGATGGACAGGGCTGGAACTATGGCTACACCTTC.

This clonotype was counted many times. The chain joins TRBV5-1 to TRBJ2-7; no definite D call. The ends were cut back, 2 bases at V and 4 bases at J, with 7 bases in the middle. Germline V gene data show CDR1 as SGHRS and CDR2 as YFSETQ. The CDR3 totals 12 residues. CDR3 coding DNA: TGCGCCAGCAGCTTCAAGGTATACGAGCAGTACTTC. Its protein is CASSFKVYEQYF. Combining the CDR3 with reference TRBV5-1 and TRBJ2-7 gives the whole variable domain KAGVTQTPRYLIKTRGQQVTLSCSPISGHRSVSWYQQTPGQGLQFLFEYFSETQRNKGNFPGRFSGRQFSNSRSEMNVSTLELGDSALYLCASSFKVYEQYFGPGTRLTVT.

V is TRBV5-6 and J is TRBJ2-1; D unclear. The CDR3 sequence is 13 residues long. Trimming pared 0 bases from V and 4 bases from J, leaving 5 bases between. Germline CDR1 SGHDT, CDR2 YYEEEE. The DNA of the CDR3 is TGTGCCAGCAGCTTGGGAGCATACAATGAGCAGTTCTTC. The encoded protein is CASSLGAYNEQFF.

This clonotype is termed medium-sized. The V and J genes are TRBV29-1 and TRBJ1-2; 8 positions agree with TRBD1. CDR3 length: 15 residues. The germline gives CDR1 SQVTM, CDR2 ANQGSEA. V was clipped by 7 bases and J by 5 bases; unmatched bases: 15. The CDR3 spells CSATGMTGDLYGYTF. The CDR3 DNA reads TGCAGCGCGACAGGGATGACAGGGGACTTATATGGCTACACCTTC.

The sample holds many counts of this clonotype. This rearrangement joins TRBV9 to TRBJ2-3, with 12 bases matching TRBD2. CDR1 is SGDLS, CDR2 YYNGEE, per germline. This CDR3 spans 15 amino acids. After removal of 6 bases from V and 6 bases from J, the junction contained 8 bases not matched to a gene. CDR3 sequence reads: CASNLAGGPLDTQYF. CDR3 nucleotide sequence: TGTGCCAGCAATCTAGCGGGAGGGCCGCTCGATACGCAGTATTTT. Filled out from reference TRBV9 and TRBJ2-3, the complete variable domain reads DSGVTQTPKHLITATGQRVTLRCSPRSGDLSVYWYQQSLDQGLQFLIQYYNGEERAKGNILERFSAQQFPDLHSELNLSSLELGDSALYFCASNLAGGPLDTQYFGPGTRLTVL.

Here the CDR3 reads CAIRDNSGNTIYF. As DNA, the CDR3 is TGTGCCATCAGAGATAACTCTGGAAACACCATATATTTT. The V gene is TRBV10-3, the J gene TRBJ1-3; D is unresolved. Per the germline V gene, CDR1 is ENHRY and CDR2 is SYGVKD. This CDR3 comprises 13 residues. V was clipped by 6 bases and J by 0 bases, with 6 bases between them.

Sample share makes this clonotype medium-sized (0.01 to 0.1%). The CDR3 DNA follows: TGTGCCAGCGGTCTTGGGGGGCGCGAAGCTTTCTTT. Its protein is CASGLGGREAFF. This chain uses TRBV27 with TRBJ1-1; TRBD1 might be the D (6 bases). Germline V gene sequence: CDR1 MNHEY, CDR2 SMNVEV (reference sequence). The CDR3 contains 12 residues. With 8 bases removed from V and 8 bases from J, the gap between germline ends came to 15 bases.

This clonotype was detected ten times or more. V is TRBV12-5 and J is TRBJ2-1; TRBD2 agrees at 12 bases. There are 18 residues in the CDR3. Trimming at V came to 0 bases and at J to 0 bases, leaving 3 bases not matched to a gene. Germline lookup yields CDR1 LGHNT and CDR2 FRNRAP. CDR3 sequence reads: CASGLVSSGRGSYNEQFF. The CDR3 region has the DNA TGTGCTAGTGGTTTGGTTTCTAGCGGGAGGGGCTCCTACAATGAGCAGTTCTTC.

This clonotype was counted at least ten times. The CDR3: CASSLSGLAGGAIGTDTQYF. For the CDR3, the DNA is TGCGCCAGCAGCTTATCCGGACTAGCGGGAGGGGCAATCGGCACAGATACGCAGTATTTT. The gene calls are TRBV5-1 and TRBJ2-3, with 15 bases fitting TRBD2. The ends lost 2 bases at V and 1 base at J; junction bases unmatched: 11. The CDR3 has 20 residues. Germline V gene lookup returns CDR1 SGHRS and CDR2 YFSETQ.

This clonotype has a count of ten or more. The J gene is TRBJ2-2, the V gene TRBV7-3; D gene unclear. Germline V CDR1 and CDR2: SGHTA, FQGTGA. The CDR3 contains 15 residues. The ends were cut back, 9 bases at V and 0 bases at J, with 14 bases in the middle. This chain's CDR3 is CARKLKSSNTGELFF. The CDR3 DNA follows: TGTGCCAGGAAGTTGAAGTCCTCGAACACCGGGGAGCTGTTTTTT.

This clonotype was counted ten times or more. The gene calls are TRBV3-1 and TRBJ1-4, with D perhaps matching TRBD1 (6 bases). The germline V and J ends were trimmed by 5 bases and 0 bases, with 7 bases remaining between them. Germline CDR1 LGHDT, CDR2 YNNKEL (reference sequence). The CDR3 runs 14 residues. The CDR3 spells CASSYRATNEKLFF. As DNA, the CDR3 is TGTGCCAGCAGCTACAGGGCAACTAATGAAAAACTGTTTTTT.

This clonotype was detected many times. The rearrangement joins TRBV29-1 to TRBJ2-3; unclear D gene. Germline values: CDR1 SQVTM, CDR2 ANQGSEA. V was shortened by 6 bases and J by 2 bases, with 15 bases between the two germline ends. The CDR3 has 14 amino acids. The CDR3 DNA is TGCAGCGTCCGACTGGGATTTACCACAGATACGCAGTATTTT. It encodes CSVRLGFTTDTQYF.

This clonotype was seen ten or more times. The chain employs TRBV24-1 and TRBJ2-1; D is possibly TRBD1 (6 bases). CDR3 size: 14 residues. CDR1 and CDR2 from the germline V gene are KGHDR and SFDVKD. The V and J ends lost 9 bases and 7 bases respectively, with 18 bases between them. The CDR3 reads CATSGATSLNEQFF. CDR3 nucleotide sequence: TGTGCCACCTCAGGGGCCACTTCATTAAATGAGCAGTTCTTC.

Many counts were recorded for this clonotype. This chain connects TRBV7-9 to TRBJ1-1; D gene uncertain. This CDR3 is 11 amino acids long. V was shortened by 8 bases and J by 5 bases, with 9 bases between the two germline ends. CDR1 SEHNR and CDR2 FQNEAQ come from the germline V gene (reference sequence). CDR3 DNA: TGTGCCAGCGGCAGGAGGACTGAAGCTTTCTTT. Its protein product is CASGRRTEAFF.

This clonotype was counted at least ten times. The genes are TRBV29-1 and TRBJ2-3; D is undetermined. V gave up 3 bases and J gave up 6 bases, with 13 bases separating them. This CDR3 region has 13 residues. The germline V gene encodes CDR1 SQVTM and CDR2 ANQGSEA. The chain's CDR3 is CSVEENWVDTQYF. The CDR3 nucleotides read TGCAGCGTTGAGGAAAACTGGGTGGATACGCAGTATTTT.

This clonotype was recorded at least ten times. J is TRBJ1-2 and V is TRBV29-1; D gene ambiguous. The germline V gene has CDR1 SQVTM and CDR2 ANQGSEA. The CDR3 contains 11 residues. V lost 6 bases and J 5 bases, leaving 10 bases between the germline ends. CDR3: CSVRAGYGYTF. The CDR3 DNA reads TGCAGCGTGAGGGCCGGGTATGGCTACACCTTC.

Ten or more counts support this clonotype. The chain is built from TRBV7-2 and TRBJ1-5, with D uncertain. V was trimmed by 2 bases and J by 3 bases, leaving 11 bases between them. The CDR3 is 15 residues long. Germline values: CDR1 SGHTA, CDR2 FQGNSA. CDR3 amino acids: CASSLNIWNNQPQHF. For the CDR3, the DNA is TGTGCCAGCAGCTTAAACATCTGGAACAATCAGCCCCAGCATTTT.

This clonotype was counted ten times or more. V gene TRBV14 combines with J gene TRBJ2-3, with D hard to call. Germline-derived CDR1 and CDR2 are SGHDN and FVKESK. The CDR3 has 12 amino acids. Between the trimmed V and J ends, which lost 2 bases and 3 bases, there was a span of 3 bases. This CDR3 is CASSQRTDTQYF. CDR3 nucleotide sequence: TGTGCCAGCAGCCAAAGGACAGATACGCAGTATTTT. Full variable domain (rest looked up from reference TRBV14 and TRBJ2-3): EAGVTQFPSHSVIEKGQTVTLRCDPISGHDNLYWYRRVMGKEIKFLLHFVKESKQDESGMPNNRFLAERTGGTYSTLKVQPAELEDSGVYFCASSQRTDTQYFGPGTRLTVL.

This clonotype was detected many times. This chain connects TRBV4-1 to TRBJ2-1, with TRBD2 matching 7 bases. Trimming removed 1 base from V and 3 bases from J; junction bases left unmatched: 3. The CDR3 contains 15 residues. CDR1 and CDR2 (germline): MGHRA, YSYEKL. The CDR3 DNA is TGCGCCAGCAGCCAAGCGGGAGGAGGCTACAATGAGCAGTTCTTC. Protein sequence: CASSQAGGGYNEQFF.